The 15 T cell receptor beta chains below were found in one sample sequenced in a study of T cell responses to AZD1222 COVID-19 vaccine. TCRdb's copy holds only in-frame clones and misses some; the assay was immunoSEQ multiplex PCR. The profile covers 120,000 or so clones, with 80% to 90% appearing a single time and around 10% taken by the ten largest. This specimen consisted of peripheral blood, obtained on day 0 of MenACWY control vaccination. All receptors come from an adult in good health.

The chain recombines TRBV5-1 with TRBJ1-1; TRBD1 aligns across 8 bases. J gave up 1 base and V 4 bases, and 3 bases lay outside the gene matches. This CDR3 spans 14 amino acids. Germline-derived CDR1 and CDR2 are SGHRS and YFSETQ. The CDR3 sequence is CASSPDRANTEAFF. The CDR3, as DNA: TGCGCCAGCAGCCCGGACAGGGCGAACACTGAAGCTTTCTTT. The whole variable domain, filled in from reference TRBV5-1 and TRBJ1-1, reads KAGVTQTPRYLIKTRGQQVTLSCSPISGHRSVSWYQQTPGQGLQFLFEYFSETQRNKGNFPGRFSGRQFSNSRSEMNVSTLELGDSALYLCASSPDRANTEAFFGQGTRLTVV.

The chain employs TRBV5-5 and TRBJ2-7; 8 positions agree with TRBD1. The germline gives CDR1 SGHKS, CDR2 YYEKEE (reference sequence). This CDR3 comprises 14 residues. Trimming at V came to 3 bases and at J to 6 bases, leaving 8 bases not matched to a gene. The CDR3 region has the DNA TGTGCCAGCAGCTGGGATCAGGGGGCGGGCGAGCAGTACTTC. Translation gives CASSWDQGAGEQYF. The full variable domain, its missing parts supplied by reference TRBV5-5 and TRBJ2-7, is DAGVTQSPTHLIKTRGQQVTLRCSPISGHKSVSWYQQVLGQGPQFIFQYYEKEERGRGNFPDRFSARQFPNYSSELNVNALLLGDSALYLCASSWDQGAGEQYFGPGTRLTVT.

The V call is TRBV3-1 (or the pseudogene TRBV3-2), the J call TRBJ1-1; D is uncertain. CDR3 size: 13 residues. The ends were cut back, 1 base at V and 7 bases at J, with 10 bases in the middle. CDR1 is LGHDT, CDR2 YNNKEL, per germline (reference sequence). The CDR3 spells CASSQGPISEAFF. DNA for the CDR3: TGTGCCAGCAGCCAAGGCCCTATCAGTGAAGCTTTCTTT.

The J gene is TRBJ1-4, the V gene TRBV30, with TRBD1 matching over 10 bases. Losses at the gene ends were 2 bases for V and 7 bases for J; bases not matched to a gene: 4. Germline V gene data show CDR1 as GTSNPN and CDR2 as SVGIG (reference sequence). The CDR3 runs to 14 residues. The DNA of the CDR3 is TGTGCCTGGAGTATCGGACAGGGGGGTGAAAAACTGTTTTTT. This translates into CAWSIGQGGEKLFF.

The chain couples TRBV19 to TRBJ2-1, with TRBD2 matching over 12 bases. The CDR3 is 19 amino acids. CDR1 LNHDA and CDR2 SQIVND come from the germline V gene (reference sequence). V lost 1 base and J lost 0; bases outside the gene matches: 7. In nucleotides, the CDR3 is TGTGCCAGTAGTATAGGACCGACTAGCGGGAGAAGCTCCTACAATGAGCAGTTCTTC. As protein: CASSIGPTSGRSSYNEQFF. Full variable domain (rest looked up from reference TRBV19 and TRBJ2-1): DGGITQSPKYLFRKEGQNVTLSCEQNLNHDAMYWYRQDPGQGLRLIYYSQIVNDFQKGDIAEGYSVSREKKESFPLTVTSAQKNPTAFYLCASSIGPTSGRSSYNEQFFGPGTRLTVL.

This chain joins TRBV5-1 and TRBJ2-3; D is unclear. The germline CDR1 and CDR2 sequences are SGHRS and YFSETQ. V shed 4 bases and J shed 1 base, with 16 bases lying between them. This CDR3 contains 16 residues. CDR3 sequence reads: CASSQDNPAGTDTQYF. DNA of the CDR3: TGCGCCAGCAGCCAAGACAACCCGGCTGGCACAGATACGCAGTATTTT.

The J gene is TRBJ1-5, the V gene TRBV4-1, with a weak D call TRBD1 (6 bases). CDR1 is MGHRA and CDR2 is YSYEKL in the germline V gene. The ends were cut back, 1 base at V and 1 base at J, with 11 bases in the middle. The CDR3 has 16 residues. CDR3 coding DNA: TGCGCCAGCAGCCAAGGACGAGGGGGAAGCAATCAGCCCCAGCATTTT. Encoded protein: CASSQGRGGSNQPQHF.

This clone has just a few counts. This chain connects TRBV2 to TRBJ1-2, with a tentative D call TRBD1 (5 bases). This CDR3 comprises 11 residues. The germline V and J ends were trimmed by 4 bases and 10 bases, with 10 bases remaining between them. Germline V gene lookup returns CDR1 SNHLY and CDR2 FYNNEI. The CDR3: CASSVGQNYTF. The CDR3 DNA reads TGTGCCAGCAGTGTGGGGCAGAACTACACCTTC.

This sequence joins TRBV12-3 or TRBV12-4 and TRBJ1-3; D is undetermined. The CDR3 extends over 11 amino acids. Trimming shortened V by 3 bases and J by 7 bases, and 4 bases separated the two germline ends. The CDR3 DNA reads as TGTGCCAGCAGTTTGGGGAACACCATATATTTT. Protein sequence: CASSLGNTIYF.

CDR3 amino acids: CASSIQRESITTDTQYF. The CDR3 region has the DNA TGTGCCAGCAGTATTCAGCGGGAGTCTATTACCACAGATACGCAGTATTTT. This rearrangement joins TRBV6-2 or TRBV6-3 to TRBJ2-3, with 8 bases that match TRBD2. Trimming at V came to 5 bases and at J to 2 bases, leaving 12 bases not matched to a gene. Germline lookup yields CDR1 MNHEY and CDR2 SVGEGT. The CDR3 extends over 17 amino acids.

The chain employs TRBV7-2 and TRBJ1-3; D gene unclear. V was pared by 5 bases and J by 2 bases, with 10 bases between. CDR3 size: 14 residues. From germline, CDR1 is SGHTA and CDR2 FQGNSA. The CDR3: CASSPGFAGNTIYF. CDR3 DNA sequence: TGTGCCAGCAGCCCGGGGTTCGCTGGAAACACCATATATTTT. Complete variable domain (other parts from reference TRBV7-2 and TRBJ1-3): GAGVSQSPSNKVTEKGKDVELRCDPISGHTALYWYRQSLGQGLEFLIYFQGNSAPDKSGLPSDRFSAERTGGSVSTLTIQRTQQEDSAVYLCASSPGFAGNTIYFGEGSWLTVV.

The DNA of the CDR3 is TGTGCCAGCAGCGACAACAGGGGGTATGGCTACACCTTC. This codes for CASSDNRGYGYTF. The chain is built from TRBV9 and TRBJ1-2; TRBD1 agrees at 8 bases. CDR3 size: 13 residues. V was pared by 3 bases and J by 5 bases, with 3 bases of the junction left unmatched. Per germline, CDR1 SGDLS and CDR2 YYNGEE.

This chain joins TRBV6-5 and TRBJ1-2; possible D gene TRBD1, 6 bases. The V end was cut by 7 bases, the J end by 2 bases, with 8 bases between. CDR1 MNHEY and CDR2 SVGAGI come from the germline V gene. The CDR3 has 12 amino acids. CDR3 coding DNA: TGTGCCAGCAAAGGGGGAAACTATGGCTACACCTTC. Protein sequence: CASKGGNYGYTF.

The gene calls are TRBV7-9 and TRBJ2-2, with no clear D. The CDR3 is 15 amino acids. V was trimmed by 5 bases and J by 1 base, leaving 11 bases between them. CDR1 and CDR2 from the germline V gene are SEHNR and FQNEAQ (reference sequence). CDR3 protein: CASSQTSVNTGELFF. The CDR3 DNA reads as TGTGCCAGCAGCCAAACCTCGGTGAACACCGGGGAGCTGTTTTTT.

This chain links TRBV12-3 or TRBV12-4 with TRBJ2-1; no clear D gene. V lost 3 bases, J lost 7 bases, and 7 bases lay in between. This CDR3 region has 12 residues. Here the CDR3 DNA reads TGTGCCAGCAGTTTGGCCCCAAATGAGCAGTTCTTC. Its protein product is CASSLAPNEQFF.